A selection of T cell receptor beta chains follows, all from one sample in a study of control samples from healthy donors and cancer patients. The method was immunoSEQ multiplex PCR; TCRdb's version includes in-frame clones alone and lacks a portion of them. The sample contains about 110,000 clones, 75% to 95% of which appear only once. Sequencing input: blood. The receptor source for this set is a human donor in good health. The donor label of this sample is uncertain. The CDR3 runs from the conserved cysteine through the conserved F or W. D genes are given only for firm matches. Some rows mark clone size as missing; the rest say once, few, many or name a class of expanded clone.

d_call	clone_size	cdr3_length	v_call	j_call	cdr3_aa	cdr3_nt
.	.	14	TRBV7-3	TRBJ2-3	CASNGGARTDTQYF	TGTGCCAGCAATGGGGGGGCGAGGACAGATACGCAGTATTTT
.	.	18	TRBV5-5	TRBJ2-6	CASTRGWGTLTGANVLTF	TGTGCCAGCACCCGAGGATGGGGCACTCTTACTGGGGCCAACGTCCTGACTTTC
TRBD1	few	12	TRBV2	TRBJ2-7	CASTGTGGEQYF	TGTGCCAGTACCGGGACAGGGGGCGAGCAGTACTTC
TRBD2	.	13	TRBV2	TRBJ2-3	CASSSGTSDTQYF	TGTGCCAGCAGTTCCGGGACTAGCGATACGCAGTATTTT
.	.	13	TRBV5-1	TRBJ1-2	CASSPPGQSFYTF	TGCGCCAGCAGCCCGCCGGGACAAAGTTTCTACACCTTC
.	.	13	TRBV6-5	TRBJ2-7	CASTSLTSYEQYF	TGTGCCAGCACCAGCTTAACCTCCTACGAGCAGTACTTC
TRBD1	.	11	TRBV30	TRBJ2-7	CAGQGTYEQYF	TGTGCCGGACAGGGAACCTACGAGCAGTACTTC
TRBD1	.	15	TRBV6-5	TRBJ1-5	CASSLTGGGNQPQHF	TGTGCCAGCAGCCTAACAGGGGGTGGCAATCAGCCCCAGCATTTT
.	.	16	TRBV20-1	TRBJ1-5	CSASTGMVYSNQPQHF	TGCAGTGCTAGTACAGGGATGGTTTATAGCAATCAGCCCCAGCATTTT
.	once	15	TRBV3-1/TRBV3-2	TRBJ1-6	CASSQDSQRGLTLHF	TGTGCCAGCAGCCAAGATAGCCAACGAGGGTTGACCCTCCACTTT
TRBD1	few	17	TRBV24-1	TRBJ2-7	CATSDNPGTGAYYEQYF	TGTGCCACCAGTGACAATCCAGGGACAGGAGCATACTACGAGCAGTACTTC
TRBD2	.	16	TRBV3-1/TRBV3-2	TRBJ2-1	CASSHAGTSSYNEQFF	TGTGCCAGCAGCCATGCCGGGACTAGCTCCTACAATGAGCAGTTCTTC
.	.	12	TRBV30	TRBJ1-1	CAWSVGDTEAFF	TGTGCCTGGAGTGTGGGGGACACTGAAGCTTTCTTT
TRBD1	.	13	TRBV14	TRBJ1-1	CASSQASQGTAFF	TGTGCCAGCAGCCAAGCATCACAGGGGACGGCTTTCTTT
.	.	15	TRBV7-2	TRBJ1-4	CASSLGGDLREKLFF	TGTGCCAGCAGCTTAGGGGGCGATTTGCGGGAAAAACTGTTTTTT
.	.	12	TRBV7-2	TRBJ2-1	CASSQRGLEQFF	TGTGCCAGCAGCCAACGAGGGCTAGAGCAGTTCTTC
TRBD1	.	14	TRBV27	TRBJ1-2	CASSFGTGFYGYTF	TGTGCCAGCAGTTTCGGGACAGGGTTTTATGGCTACACCTTC
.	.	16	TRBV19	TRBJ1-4	CASSPGGSATNEKLFF	TGTGCCAGTAGTCCGGGGGGCTCTGCAACTAATGAAAAACTGTTTTTT
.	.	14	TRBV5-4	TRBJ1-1	CASSLAGQPTEAFF	TGTGCCAGCAGCTTGGCCGGACAACCCACTGAAGCTTTCTTT
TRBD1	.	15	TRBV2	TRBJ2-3	CASSRDRGSTDTQYF	TGTGCCAGCAGTCGGGACAGGGGTTCAACAGATACGCAGTATTTT
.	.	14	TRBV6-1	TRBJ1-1	CASSDPEGNTEAFF	TGTGCCAGCAGTGACCCCGAGGGGAACACTGAAGCTTTCTTT
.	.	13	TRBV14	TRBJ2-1	CASSQDIYNEQFF	TGTGCCAGCAGCCAAGACATCTACAATGAGCAGTTCTTC
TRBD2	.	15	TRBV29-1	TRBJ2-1	CSVDRGPGGSNEQFF	TGCAGCGTTGATCGGGGTCCGGGGGGGTCGAATGAGCAGTTCTTC
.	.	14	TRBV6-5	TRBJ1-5	CASSYRRGGQPQHF	TGTGCCAGCAGTTACCGCAGGGGAGGACAGCCCCAGCATTTT
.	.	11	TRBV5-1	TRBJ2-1	CASSTNNEQFF	TGCGCCAGCAGCACTAACAATGAGCAGTTCTTC
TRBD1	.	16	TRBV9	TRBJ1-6	CASSVGTGGDTSPLHF	TGTGCCAGCAGCGTAGGGACAGGGGGGGACACCTCACCCCTCCACTTT
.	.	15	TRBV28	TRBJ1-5	CASSLGQFPNQPQHF	TGTGCCAGCAGTTTAGGACAGTTTCCCAATCAGCCCCAGCATTTT
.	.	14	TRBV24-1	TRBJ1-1	CATSEGDGGTEAFF	TGTGCCACCAGTGAAGGGGATGGTGGGACTGAAGCTTTCTTT
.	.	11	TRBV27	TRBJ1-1	CASRWGTEAFF	TGTGCCAGCCGGTGGGGGACTGAAGCTTTCTTT
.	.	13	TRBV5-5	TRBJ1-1	CASSLSDVTEAFF	TGTGCCAGCAGCTTATCAGACGTCACTGAAGCTTTCTTT
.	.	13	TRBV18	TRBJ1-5	CASSPGGDQPQHF	TGTGCCAGCTCACCGGGCGGGGATCAGCCCCAGCATTTT
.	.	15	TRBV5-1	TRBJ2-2	CASSLSTANTGELFF	TGCGCCAGCAGCTTGTCGACAGCAAACACCGGGGAGCTGTTTTTT
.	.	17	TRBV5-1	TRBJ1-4	CASSLAWGHGTNEKLFF	TGCGCCAGCAGCTTGGCCTGGGGGCACGGGACTAATGAAAAACTGTTTTTT
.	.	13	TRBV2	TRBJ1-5	CASSATLGQPQHF	TGTGCCAGCAGTGCCACTCTGGGGCAGCCCCAGCATTTT
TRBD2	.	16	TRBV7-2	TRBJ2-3	CASSLAGGRGTDTQYF	TGTGCCAGCAGCTTAGCGGGGGGGAGGGGCACAGATACGCAGTATTTT
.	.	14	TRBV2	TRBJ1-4	CASLREATNEKLFF	TGTGCCAGCCTCAGGGAGGCAACTAATGAAAAACTGTTTTTT
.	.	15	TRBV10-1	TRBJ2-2	CASSGTRGDTGELFF	TGCGCCAGCAGTGGGACCAGGGGAGACACCGGGGAGCTGTTTTTT
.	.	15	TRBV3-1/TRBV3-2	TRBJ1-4	CASSLVGGRGEKLFF	TGTGCCAGCAGCCTTGTAGGGGGGCGCGGTGAAAAACTGTTTTTT
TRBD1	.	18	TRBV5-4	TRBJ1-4	CASSLGGQGARANEKLFF	TGTGCCAGCAGCTTGGGAGGACAGGGGGCAAGGGCTAATGAAAAACTGTTTTTT
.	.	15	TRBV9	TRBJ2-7	CASSVGGTRTYEQYF	TGTGCCAGCAGCGTTGGGGGGACGAGAACCTACGAGCAGTACTTC
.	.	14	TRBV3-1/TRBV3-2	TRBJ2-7	CASSQAELAYEQYF	TGTGCCAGCAGCCAAGCGGAACTAGCCTACGAGCAGTACTTC
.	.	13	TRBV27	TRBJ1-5	CASSFRANQPQHF	TGTGCCAGCAGTTTCCGAGCCAATCAGCCCCAGCATTTT
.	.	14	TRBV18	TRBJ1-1	CASSPQTKNTEAFF	TGTGCCAGCTCACCCCAGACAAAAAACACTGAAGCTTTCTTT
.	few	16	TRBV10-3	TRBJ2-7	CANPRPRQCSSYEQYF	TGTGCCAACCCGCGGCCCAGACAGTGCAGCTCCTACGAGCAGTACTTC
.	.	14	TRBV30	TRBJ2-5	CAWSGRSSRETQYF	TGTGCCTGGAGTGGTAGGTCCTCTCGAGAGACCCAGTACTTC
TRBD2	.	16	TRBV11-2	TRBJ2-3	CASSLKGGGPADTQYF	TGTGCCAGCAGCTTAAAAGGCGGGGGGCCTGCAGATACGCAGTATTTT
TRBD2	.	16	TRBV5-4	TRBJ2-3	CASSSLRGFGTDTQYF	TGTGCCAGCAGCTCCCTGCGGGGGTTTGGCACAGATACGCAGTATTTT
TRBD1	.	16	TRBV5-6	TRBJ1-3	CASTGTGARSGNTIYF	TGTGCCAGCACAGGGACAGGGGCCCGTTCCGGAAACACCATATATTTT
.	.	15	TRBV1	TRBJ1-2	CTSSLKERIPYGYTF	TGCACCAGCAGCCTGAAAGAAAGAATCCCATATGGCTACACCTTC
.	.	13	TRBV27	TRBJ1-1	CASSPPASAPAFF	TGTGCCAGCAGTCCGCCCGCTTCGGCACCTGCTTTCTTT
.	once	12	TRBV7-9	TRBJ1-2	CASSSKSGGYTF	TGTGCCAGCAGCTCAAAATCTGGAGGCTACACCTTC
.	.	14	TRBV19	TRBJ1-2	CASSPQVQNYGYTF	TGTGCCAGTAGTCCACAGGTTCAAAACTATGGCTACACCTTC
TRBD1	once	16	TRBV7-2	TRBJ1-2	CASSLVPGQSNYGYTF	TGTGCCAGCAGCTTAGTGCCGGGACAGAGCAACTATGGCTACACCTTC
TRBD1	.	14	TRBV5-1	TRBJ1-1	CASSQTGGRGEAFF	TGCGCCAGCAGCCAGACAGGGGGCAGGGGTGAAGCTTTCTTT
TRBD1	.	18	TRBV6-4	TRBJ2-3	CASSAHPGQGQGADTQYF	TGTGCCAGCAGTGCTCATCCCGGACAGGGGCAGGGAGCAGATACGCAGTATTTT
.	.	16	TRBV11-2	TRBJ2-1	CASSLPRDQIGDEQFF	TGTGCCAGCAGCCTCCCACGGGACCAAATCGGGGATGAGCAGTTCTTC
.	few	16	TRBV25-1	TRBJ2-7	CASSDRDTSQGYEQYF	TGTGCCAGCAGTGACAGGGACACCTCTCAGGGATACGAGCAGTACTTC